The following is a TCR beta chain sequence with its context. The antigen is unknown. The missing conserved phenylalanine or tryptophan at the end of this CDR3 makes a read error likely. The data were obtained in a study of blood T cells in healthy people across ages. Study-wide points: Since the PBMCs were unsorted, naive and antigen-experienced cells could not be conclusively compared.

Next came a second PCR, run for about 6 to 12 cycles, which used a sample-barcoded 5' primer along with a J-beta primer mix. TCRdb recomputed calls from the 5' RACE reads with MiXCR, one row per CDR3 protein. Of hundreds of thousands of distinct CDR3 sequences listed, under 35% are singletons. CDR3 length equals 15 residues. Per germline, CDR1 LGHDT and CDR2 YNNKEL (reference sequence). Trimming pared 4 bases from V and 2 bases from J, leaving 15 bases between. Input material: blood. The chain uses TRBV3-1 and TRBJ2-7; TRBD1 is a possible D gene (6 bases). The receptor comes from an elderly woman in good health. The CDR3 here is CASSPEQGFTYEQYL. The CDR3 nucleotides read TGTGCCAGCAGCCCCGAACAGGGATTTACCTACGAGCAGTACCTC.